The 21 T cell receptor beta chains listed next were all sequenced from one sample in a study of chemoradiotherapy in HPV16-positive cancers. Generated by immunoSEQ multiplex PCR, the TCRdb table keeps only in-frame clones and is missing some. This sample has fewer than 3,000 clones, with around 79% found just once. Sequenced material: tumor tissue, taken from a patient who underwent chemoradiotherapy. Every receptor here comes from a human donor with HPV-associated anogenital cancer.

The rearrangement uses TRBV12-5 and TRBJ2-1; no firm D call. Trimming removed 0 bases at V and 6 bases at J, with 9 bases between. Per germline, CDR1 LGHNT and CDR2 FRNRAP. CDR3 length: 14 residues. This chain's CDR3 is CASGLVGVSNEQFF. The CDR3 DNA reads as TGTGCTAGTGGTTTGGTAGGAGTCTCCAATGAGCAGTTCTTC.

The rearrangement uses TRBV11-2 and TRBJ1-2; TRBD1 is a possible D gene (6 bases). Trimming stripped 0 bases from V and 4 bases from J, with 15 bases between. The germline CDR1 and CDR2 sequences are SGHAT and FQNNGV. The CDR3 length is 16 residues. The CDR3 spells CASSLDGGGPLYGYTF. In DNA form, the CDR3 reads TGTGCCAGCAGCTTAGACGGCGGGGGGCCACTCTATGGCTACACCTTC.

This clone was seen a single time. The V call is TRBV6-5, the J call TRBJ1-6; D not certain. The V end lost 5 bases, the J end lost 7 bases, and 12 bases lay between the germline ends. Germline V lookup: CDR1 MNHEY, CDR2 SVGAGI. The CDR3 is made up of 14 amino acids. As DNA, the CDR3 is TGTGCCAGCAGTAACCGGGTCCTAAATTCACCCCTCCACTTT. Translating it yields CASSNRVLNSPLHF.

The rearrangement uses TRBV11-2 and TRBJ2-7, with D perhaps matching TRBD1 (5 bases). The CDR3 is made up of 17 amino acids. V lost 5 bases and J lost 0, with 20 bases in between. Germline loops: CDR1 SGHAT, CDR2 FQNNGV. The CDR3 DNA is TGTGCCAGCAGCGGGGCGGTTGGCAGGGCAAACTCCTACGAGCAGTACTTC. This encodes CASSGAVGRANSYEQYF. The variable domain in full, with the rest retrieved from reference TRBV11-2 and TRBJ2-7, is EAGVAQSPRYKIIEKRQSVAFWCNPISGHATLYWYQQILGQGPKLLIQFQNNGVVDDSQLPKDRFSAERLKGVDSTLKIQPAKLEDSAVYLCASSGAVGRANSYEQYFGPGTRLTVT.

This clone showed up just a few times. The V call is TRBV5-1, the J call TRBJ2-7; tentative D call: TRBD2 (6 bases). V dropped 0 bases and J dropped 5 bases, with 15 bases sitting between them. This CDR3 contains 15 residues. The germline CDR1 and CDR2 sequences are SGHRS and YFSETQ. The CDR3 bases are TGCGCCAGCAGCTTGGTCGGGAGTCCCGAAAACGAGCAGTACTTC. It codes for CASSLVGSPENEQYF.

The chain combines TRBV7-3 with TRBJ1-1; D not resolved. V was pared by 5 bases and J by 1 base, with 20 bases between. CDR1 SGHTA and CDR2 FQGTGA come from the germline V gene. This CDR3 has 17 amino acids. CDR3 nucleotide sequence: TGTGCCAGCAGCCTTTGGAGTCCTTACGGCCCGAACACTGAAGCTTTCTTT. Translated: CASSLWSPYGPNTEAFF.

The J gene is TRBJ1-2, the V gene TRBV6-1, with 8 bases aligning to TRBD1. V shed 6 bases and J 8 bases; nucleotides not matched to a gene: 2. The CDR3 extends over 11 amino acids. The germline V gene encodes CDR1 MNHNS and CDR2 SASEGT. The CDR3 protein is CASRTGDGYTF. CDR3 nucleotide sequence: TGTGCCAGCAGGACAGGGGACGGCTACACCTTC.

The DNA for the CDR3 is TGTGCCAGCAGTGAAGGGAATCAGCCCCAGCATTTT. Encoded protein: CASSEGNQPQHF. The chain employs TRBV2 and TRBJ1-5; no definite D call. CDR3 size: 12 residues. The germline gives CDR1 SNHLY, CDR2 FYNNEI. V lost 1 base and J 4 bases, leaving 2 bases between the germline ends.

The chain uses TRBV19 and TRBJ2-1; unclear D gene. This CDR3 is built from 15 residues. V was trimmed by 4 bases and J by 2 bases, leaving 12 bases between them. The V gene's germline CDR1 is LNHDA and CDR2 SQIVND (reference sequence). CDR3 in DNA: TGTGCCAGTAGTAGGAGTCCTAACCCCTACAATGAGCAGTTCTTC. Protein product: CASSRSPNPYNEQFF. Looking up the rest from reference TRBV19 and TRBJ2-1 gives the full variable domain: DGGITQSPKYLFRKEGQNVTLSCEQNLNHDAMYWYRQDPGQGLRLIYYSQIVNDFQKGDIAEGYSVSREKKESFPLTVTSAQKNPTAFYLCASSRSPNPYNEQFFGPGTRLTVL.

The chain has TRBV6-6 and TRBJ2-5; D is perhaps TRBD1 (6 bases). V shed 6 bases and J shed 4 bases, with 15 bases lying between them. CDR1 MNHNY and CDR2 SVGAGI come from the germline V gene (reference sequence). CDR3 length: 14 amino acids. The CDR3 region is CASSRTDPRETQYF. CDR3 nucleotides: TGTGCCAGCAGCAGGACAGACCCCCGAGAGACCCAGTACTTC.

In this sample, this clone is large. CDR3 bases: TGCGCCAGCAGTGTTTCGGGGTCCCTCCCTAACTATGGCTACACCTTC. Protein sequence: CASSVSGSLPNYGYTF. V is TRBV10-2 and J is TRBJ1-2; no reliable D call. The ends were cut back, 4 bases at V and 0 bases at J, with 15 bases in the middle. Per germline, CDR1 WSHSY and CDR2 SAAADI. This CDR3 contains 16 residues.

The CDR3 is CASSDTGLGPQHF. CDR3 nucleotide sequence: TGTGCCAGCAGTGACACAGGGTTGGGGCCCCAGCATTTT. The chain is built from TRBV6-5 and TRBJ1-5; TRBD1 is a possible D gene (6 bases). Germline V gives CDR1 MNHEY, CDR2 SVGAGI. The CDR3 length is 13 residues. Trimming pared 5 bases from V and 9 bases from J, leaving 14 bases between.

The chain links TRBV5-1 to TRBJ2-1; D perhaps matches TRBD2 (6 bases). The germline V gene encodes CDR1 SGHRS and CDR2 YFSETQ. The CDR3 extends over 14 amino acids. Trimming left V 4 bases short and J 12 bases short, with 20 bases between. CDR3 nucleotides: TGCGCCAGCAGCGTACGTCCGGACGGGGGAGGGCAGTTCTTC. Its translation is CASSVRPDGGGQFF.

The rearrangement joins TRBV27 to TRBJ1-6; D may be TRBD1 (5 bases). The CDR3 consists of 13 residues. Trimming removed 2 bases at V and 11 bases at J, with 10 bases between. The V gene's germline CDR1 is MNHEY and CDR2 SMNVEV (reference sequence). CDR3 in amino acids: CASSLVGATPLHF. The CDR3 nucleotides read TGTGCCAGCAGTTTAGTAGGGGCTACACCCCTCCACTTT.

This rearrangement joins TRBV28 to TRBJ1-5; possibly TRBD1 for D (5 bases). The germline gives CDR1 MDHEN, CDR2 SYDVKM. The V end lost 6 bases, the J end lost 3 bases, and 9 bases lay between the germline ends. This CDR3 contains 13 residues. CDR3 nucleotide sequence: TGTGCCAGCAGGAGACAGTACAATCAGCCCCAGCATTTT. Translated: CASRRQYNQPQHF.

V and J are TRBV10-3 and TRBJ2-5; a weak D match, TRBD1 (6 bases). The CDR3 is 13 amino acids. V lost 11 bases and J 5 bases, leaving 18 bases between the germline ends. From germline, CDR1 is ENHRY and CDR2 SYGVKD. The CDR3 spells CASNRQAEETQYF. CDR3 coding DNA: TGTGCCTCCAACCGACAGGCAGAGGAGACCCAGTACTTC.

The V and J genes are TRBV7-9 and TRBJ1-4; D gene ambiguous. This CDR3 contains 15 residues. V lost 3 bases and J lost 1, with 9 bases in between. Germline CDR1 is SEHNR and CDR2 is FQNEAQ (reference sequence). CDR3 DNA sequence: TGTGCCAGCAGCTTCCGAATGGGAACTAATGAAAAACTGTTTTTT. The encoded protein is CASSFRMGTNEKLFF.

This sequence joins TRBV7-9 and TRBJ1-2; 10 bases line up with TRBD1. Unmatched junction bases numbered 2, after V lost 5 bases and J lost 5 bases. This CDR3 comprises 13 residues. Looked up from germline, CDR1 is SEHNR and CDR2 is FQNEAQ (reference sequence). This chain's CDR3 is CASSRGQGYGYTF. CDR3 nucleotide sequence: TGTGCCAGCAGCCGGGGACAGGGGTATGGCTACACCTTC. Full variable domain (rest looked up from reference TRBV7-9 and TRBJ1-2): DTGVSQNPRHKITKRGQNVTFRCDPISEHNRLYWYRQTLGQGPEFLTYFQNEAQLEKSRLLSDRFSAERPKGSFSTLEIQRTEQGDSAMYLCASSRGQGYGYTFGSGTRLTVV.

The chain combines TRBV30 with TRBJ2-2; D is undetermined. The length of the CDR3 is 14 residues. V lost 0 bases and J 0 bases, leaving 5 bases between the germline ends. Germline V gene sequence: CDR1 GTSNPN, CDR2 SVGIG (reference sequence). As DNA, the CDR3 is TGTGCCTGGAGTGTGGGCCCGAACACCGGGGAGCTGTTTTTT. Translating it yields CAWSVGPNTGELFF.

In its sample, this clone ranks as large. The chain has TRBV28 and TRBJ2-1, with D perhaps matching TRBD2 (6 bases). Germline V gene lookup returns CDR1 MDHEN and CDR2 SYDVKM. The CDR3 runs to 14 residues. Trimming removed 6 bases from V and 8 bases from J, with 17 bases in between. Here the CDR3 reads CASSLSGGGDEQFF. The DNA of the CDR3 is TGTGCCAGCAGCCTCAGTGGGGGAGGTGATGAGCAGTTCTTC.

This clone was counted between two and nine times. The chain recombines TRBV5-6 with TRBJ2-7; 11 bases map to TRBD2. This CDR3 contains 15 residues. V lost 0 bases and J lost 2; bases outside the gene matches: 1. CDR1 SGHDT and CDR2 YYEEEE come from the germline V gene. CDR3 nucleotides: TGTGCCAGCAGCTTGGGACTAGCGGGACCCTACGAGCAGTACTTC. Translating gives CASSLGLAGPYEQYF.